The 4 T cell receptor beta chains in this list originate from one sample, sequenced in a study of radiotherapy plus CTLA-4 blockade in lung cancer. Sequenced by immunoSEQ multiplex PCR; TCRdb stores in-frame clones only, minus some. This table holds under 95,000 clones, around 76% found once. This material consisted of peripheral blood, taken from a patient treated with radiotherapy plus ipilimumab. The receptors here all came from a human donor with non-small cell lung cancer whose response to radiotherapy plus ipilimumab could not be evaluated. Some clones in this sample may be carry-over from other donors' samples.

A few counts support this clone. The chain has TRBV28 and TRBJ1-2; possible D gene TRBD1, 5 bases. The germline gives CDR1 MDHEN, CDR2 SYDVKM. V was cut by 8 bases and J by 3 bases, with 13 bases left in between. There are 13 residues in the CDR3. CDR3 DNA sequence: TGTGCCAGCTTTAGGAGGGACGACTATGGCTACACCTTC. It translates to CASFRRDDYGYTF.

The rearrangement joins TRBV19 to TRBJ2-2, with TRBD1 as a possible D gene (6 bases). The V gene lost 10 bases and the J gene lost 0 bases, with 15 bases spanning the gap. The CDR3 consists of 15 residues. The germline gives CDR1 LNHDA, CDR2 SQIVND (reference sequence). CDR3 amino acids: CATRIRDTNTGELFF. CDR3 sequence (DNA): TGTGCCACTCGTATCCGGGACACGAACACCGGGGAGCTGTTTTTT. Drawing the rest from reference TRBV19 and TRBJ2-2, the complete variable domain is DGGITQSPKYLFRKEGQNVTLSCEQNLNHDAMYWYRQDPGQGLRLIYYSQIVNDFQKGDIAEGYSVSREKKESFPLTVTSAQKNPTAFYLCATRIRDTNTGELFFGEGSRLTVL.

This chain links TRBV28 with TRBJ2-7; D gene uncertain. Trimming stripped 3 bases from V and 1 base from J, with 10 bases between. Germline CDR1 reads MDHEN; CDR2 reads SYDVKM. This CDR3 is built from 14 residues. CDR3 sequence reads: CASSFGDGSYEQYF. The CDR3 coding sequence is TGTGCCAGCAGTTTCGGAGACGGATCCTACGAGCAGTACTTC.

V and J are TRBV18 and TRBJ1-1, with a tentative D call TRBD1 (5 bases). The ends were cut back, 1 base at V and 5 bases at J, with 11 bases in the middle. Germline V gene sequence: CDR1 KGHSH, CDR2 LQKENI. The CDR3 length is 14 residues. In DNA form, the CDR3 reads TGTGCCAGCTCACCACAGGGGAGGAGAACTGAAGCTTTCTTT. It translates to CASSPQGRRTEAFF.